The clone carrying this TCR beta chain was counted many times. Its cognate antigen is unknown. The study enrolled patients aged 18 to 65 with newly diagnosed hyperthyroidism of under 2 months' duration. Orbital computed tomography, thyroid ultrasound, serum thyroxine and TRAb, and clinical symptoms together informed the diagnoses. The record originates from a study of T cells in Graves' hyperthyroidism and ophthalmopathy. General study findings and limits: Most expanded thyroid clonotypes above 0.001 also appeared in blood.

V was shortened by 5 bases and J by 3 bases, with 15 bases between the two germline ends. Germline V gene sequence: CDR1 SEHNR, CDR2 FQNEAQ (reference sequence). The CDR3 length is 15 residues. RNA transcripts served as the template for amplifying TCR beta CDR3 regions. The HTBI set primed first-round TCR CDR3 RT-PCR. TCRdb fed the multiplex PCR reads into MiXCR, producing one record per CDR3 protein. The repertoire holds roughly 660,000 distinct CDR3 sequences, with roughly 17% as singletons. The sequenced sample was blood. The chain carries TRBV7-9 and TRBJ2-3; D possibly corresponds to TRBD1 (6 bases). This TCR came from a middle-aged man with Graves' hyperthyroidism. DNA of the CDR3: TGTGCCAGCAGCCCGACTCAGGGGATGACAGATACGCAGTATTTT. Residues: CASSPTQGMTDTQYF.